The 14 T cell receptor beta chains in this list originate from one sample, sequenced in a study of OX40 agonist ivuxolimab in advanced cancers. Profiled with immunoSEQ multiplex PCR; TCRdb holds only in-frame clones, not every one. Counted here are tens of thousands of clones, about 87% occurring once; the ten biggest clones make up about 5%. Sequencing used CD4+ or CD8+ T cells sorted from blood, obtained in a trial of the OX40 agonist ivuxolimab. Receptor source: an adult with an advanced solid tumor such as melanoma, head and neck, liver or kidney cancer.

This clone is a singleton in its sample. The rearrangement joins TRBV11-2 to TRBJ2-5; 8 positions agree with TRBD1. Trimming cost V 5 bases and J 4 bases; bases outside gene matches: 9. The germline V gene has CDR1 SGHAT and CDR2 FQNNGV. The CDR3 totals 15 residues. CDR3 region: CASSGQGAGRETQYF. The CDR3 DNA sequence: TGTGCCAGCAGCGGGCAGGGGGCTGGGAGAGAGACCCAGTACTTC.

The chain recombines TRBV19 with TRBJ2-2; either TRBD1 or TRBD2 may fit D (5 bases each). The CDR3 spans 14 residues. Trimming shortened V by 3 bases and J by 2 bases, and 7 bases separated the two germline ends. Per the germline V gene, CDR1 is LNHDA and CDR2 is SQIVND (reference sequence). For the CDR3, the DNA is TGTGCCAGTAGTATTGGGGGTAACACCGGGGAGCTGTTTTTT. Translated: CASSIGGNTGELFF.

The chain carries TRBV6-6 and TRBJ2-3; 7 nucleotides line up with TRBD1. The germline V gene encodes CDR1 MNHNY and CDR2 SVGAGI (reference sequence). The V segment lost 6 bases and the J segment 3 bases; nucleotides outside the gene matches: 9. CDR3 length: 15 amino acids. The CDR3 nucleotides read TGTGCCAGCAGGATAAGGGACAGACCGACAGATACGCAGTATTTT. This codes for CASRIRDRPTDTQYF.

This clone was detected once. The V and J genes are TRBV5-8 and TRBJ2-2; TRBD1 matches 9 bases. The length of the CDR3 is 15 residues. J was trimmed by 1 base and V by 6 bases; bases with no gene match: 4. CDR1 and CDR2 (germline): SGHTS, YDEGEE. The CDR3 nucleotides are TGTGCCAGCAACCCGGGACAGGGGAACACCGGGGAGCTGTTTTTT. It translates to CASNPGQGNTGELFF.

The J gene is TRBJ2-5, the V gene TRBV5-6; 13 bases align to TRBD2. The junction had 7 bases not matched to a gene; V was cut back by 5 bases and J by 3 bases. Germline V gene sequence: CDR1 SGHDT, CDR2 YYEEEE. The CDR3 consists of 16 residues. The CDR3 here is CASRDLGLAGEETQYF. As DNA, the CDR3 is TGTGCCAGCAGGGATCTAGGACTAGCGGGAGAAGAGACCCAGTACTTC.

The CDR3 bases are TGTGCCAGCAGCTCCCTAGACCGAAACTACGAGCAGTACTTC. Protein sequence: CASSSLDRNYEQYF. The chain links TRBV5-6 to TRBJ2-7; D uncertain. V was trimmed by 3 bases and J by 3 bases, leaving 13 bases between them. This CDR3 has 14 amino acids. The germline gives CDR1 SGHDT, CDR2 YYEEEE.

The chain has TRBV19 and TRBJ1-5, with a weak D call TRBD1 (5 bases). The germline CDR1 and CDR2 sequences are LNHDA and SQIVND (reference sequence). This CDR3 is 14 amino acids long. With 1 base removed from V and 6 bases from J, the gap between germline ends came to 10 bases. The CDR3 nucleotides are TGTGCCAGTAGTATAGCAACAGGACGTCAGCCCCAGCATTTT. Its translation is CASSIATGRQPQHF. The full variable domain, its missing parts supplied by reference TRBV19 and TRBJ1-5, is DGGITQSPKYLFRKEGQNVTLSCEQNLNHDAMYWYRQDPGQGLRLIYYSQIVNDFQKGDIAEGYSVSREKKESFPLTVTSAQKNPTAFYLCASSIATGRQPQHFGDGTRLSIL.

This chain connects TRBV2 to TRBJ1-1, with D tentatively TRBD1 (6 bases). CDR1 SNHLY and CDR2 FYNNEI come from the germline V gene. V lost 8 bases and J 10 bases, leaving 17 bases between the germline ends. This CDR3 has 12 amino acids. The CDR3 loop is CASLVGQGGAFF. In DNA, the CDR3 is TGTGCCAGCCTGGTCGGCCAAGGGGGAGCTTTCTTT.

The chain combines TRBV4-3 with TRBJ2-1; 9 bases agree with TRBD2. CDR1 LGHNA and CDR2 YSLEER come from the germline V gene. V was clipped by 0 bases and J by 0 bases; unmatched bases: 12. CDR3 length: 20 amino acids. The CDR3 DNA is TGCGCCAGCAGCCAAGATGGGGGACTAGCAGGGGCCAGCTCCTACAATGAGCAGTTCTTC. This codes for CASSQDGGLAGASSYNEQFF.

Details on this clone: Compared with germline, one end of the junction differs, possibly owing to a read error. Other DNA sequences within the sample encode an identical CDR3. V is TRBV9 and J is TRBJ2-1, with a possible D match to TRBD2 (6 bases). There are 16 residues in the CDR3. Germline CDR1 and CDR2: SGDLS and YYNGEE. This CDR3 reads CASSVAAGRSYNEQFF. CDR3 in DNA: TGCGCCAGCAGCGTAGCAGCAGGGAGGTCCTACAATGAGCAGTTCTTC.

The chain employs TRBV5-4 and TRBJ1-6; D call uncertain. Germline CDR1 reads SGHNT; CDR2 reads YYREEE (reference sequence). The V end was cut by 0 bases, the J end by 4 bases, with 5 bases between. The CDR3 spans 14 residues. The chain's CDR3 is CASSLEQYNSPLHF. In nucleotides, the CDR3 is TGTGCCAGCAGCTTGGAGCAGTATAATTCACCCCTCCACTTT.

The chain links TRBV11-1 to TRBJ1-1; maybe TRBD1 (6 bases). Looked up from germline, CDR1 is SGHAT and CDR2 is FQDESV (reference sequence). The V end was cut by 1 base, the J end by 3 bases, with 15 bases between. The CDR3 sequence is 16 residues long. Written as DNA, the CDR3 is TGTGCCAGCAGCTTAGGGGCCGCAGGGGTACACACTGAAGCTTTCTTT. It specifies CASSLGAAGVHTEAFF. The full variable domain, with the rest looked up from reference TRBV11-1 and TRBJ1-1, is EAEVAQSPRYKITEKSQAVAFWCDPISGHATLYWYRQILGQGPELLVQFQDESVVDDSQLPKDRFSAERLKGVDSTLKIQPAELGDSAMYLCASSLGAAGVHTEAFFGQGTRLTVV.

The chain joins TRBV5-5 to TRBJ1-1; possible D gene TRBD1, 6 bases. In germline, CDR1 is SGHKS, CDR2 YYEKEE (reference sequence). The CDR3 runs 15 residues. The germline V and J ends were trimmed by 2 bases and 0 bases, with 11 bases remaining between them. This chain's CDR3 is CASSLSGALNTEAFF. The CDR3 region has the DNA TGTGCCAGCAGCTTATCAGGGGCTCTGAACACTGAAGCTTTCTTT.

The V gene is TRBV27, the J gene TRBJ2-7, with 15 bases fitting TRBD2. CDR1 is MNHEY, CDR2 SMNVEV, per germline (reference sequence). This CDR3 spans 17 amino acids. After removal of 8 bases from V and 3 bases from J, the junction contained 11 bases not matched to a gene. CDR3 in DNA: TGTGCCAGCGGACGCCAGGGACTAGCGGGAGGCCTCTACGAGCAGTACTTC. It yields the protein CASGRQGLAGGLYEQYF.